This paragraph covers one T cell receptor (beta chain) sequence. This clone appeared a few times. What this receptor recognizes is not known. No base quality information exists; no much larger clone differs at one position. This sample was included in a study of blood T cell repertoires in COVID-19 (TCRdb year 2020). About the study as a whole: The collaborator samples originated in the United States, Italy and Spain and spanned the acute and convalescent phases of COVID-19. Where available, HLA class I and class II types were taken from metadata supplied by the sample provider and were not determined by assay-based typing. Sample metadata almost always included a de-identified subject ID, COVID-19 status, age in years and sex. The repertoires were released in a freely available public database intended as a resource for research on the immune response to SARS-CoV-2. Samples were obtained from the ongoing ImmuneRACE study (first 160 participants) and from some 1,200 subjects provided by 6 global collaborators. The material from the prospective study consisted of cDNA or gDNA derived from T cells, B-cell-depleted T cells, or PBMCs. The dataset comprised deeply sampled blood TCRbeta repertoires from subjects exposed to, actively infected with, or recovered from COVID-19.

CDR1 and CDR2, per the germline V gene, are SGHRS and YFSETQ. The CDR3 starts with the cysteine, ends with the phenylalanine, and has 15 residues. Of the read, only the CDR3 DNA is kept; its 45 bases are in frame from base 1. The V and J ends are trimmed by 1 base and 7 bases, leaving 14 bases between them. In Seattle, one collaborating source enrolled patients while the infection was active and tracked those patients longitudinally over the course of disease. Each collaborating institution followed its own protocols to collect whole blood in K2EDTA tubes. For TCRbeta analysis, collaborators shipped samples in one of three forms: frozen whole blood, isolated PBMCs, or DNA extracted from either of those sample types. The immunoSEQ Assay, a bias-controlled multiplex PCR, was used to amplify TCRbeta CDR3 regions from genomic DNA. Per the source publication's procedure: Nucleated cell counts per sample were estimated from amplification of reference gene primers within the assay. To quantify the absolute abundance of each unique TCRbeta CDR3 rearrangement, sequence reads were collapsed and filtered. For each sample, productive Simpson clonality was calculated as the square root of Simpson's diversity index over productive rearrangements. TCRdb limited this immuneACCESS table to in-frame rearrangements with V and J called. A share of clones is missing; checked studies link under half to unresolved V genes, and the rest is unexplained. The V and J calls and clone size are taken from that table; D and trimming were inferred from the DNA. The sample table holds 380,000 or so clones, of which 70% to 90% were seen once. The ten biggest clones cover 7.1% of the sample.

Results the study describes overall, beyond this receptor: The amount of clinical and demographic metadata varied by source and participant and was provided uncurated.

The sample taken for sequencing was peripheral blood. Recombination linked TRBV5-1 to TRBJ2-2; the D gene cannot be resolved reliably. The receptor comes from an older woman with COVID-19, enrolled during active disease. The CDR3 region reads CASSLSPGSDGELFF. In nucleotide form, the sequence is TGCGCCAGCAGCTTGTCGCCAGGATCGGACGGGGAGCTGTTTTTT.